Included here is one TCR beta chain sequence, with context. These data come from a study of blood T cell repertoires in COVID-19. Study information: The cDNA or gDNA used as material had been derived from T cells, B-cell-depleted T cells, or PBMCs.

Source study methods: Reference gene primer amplification gave estimated nucleated cell counts. Profiling relied on immunoSEQ multiplex PCR, and the TCRdb table lists in-frame clones only, not all of them. The V and J calls and clone size are taken from that table; D and trimming were inferred from the DNA. The sample includes 270,000 or so clones, roughly 90% of them seen just once. Sequencing was carried out using PBMCs or T cells enriched from blood (not recorded which). The receptor was derived from a woman in her thirties or forties with acute COVID-19.

The chain's CDR3 is CASTTGHFPQHF. In DNA form, the CDR3 reads TGTGCCAGCACCACGGGACACTTCCCCCAGCATTTT. The chain uses TRBV27 and TRBJ1-5, with D possibly being TRBD1 (6 bases). Trimming took 7 bases from V and 10 from J, leaving 14 bases between them. Germline values: CDR1 MNHEY, CDR2 SMNVEV (reference sequence). This CDR3 contains 12 residues.